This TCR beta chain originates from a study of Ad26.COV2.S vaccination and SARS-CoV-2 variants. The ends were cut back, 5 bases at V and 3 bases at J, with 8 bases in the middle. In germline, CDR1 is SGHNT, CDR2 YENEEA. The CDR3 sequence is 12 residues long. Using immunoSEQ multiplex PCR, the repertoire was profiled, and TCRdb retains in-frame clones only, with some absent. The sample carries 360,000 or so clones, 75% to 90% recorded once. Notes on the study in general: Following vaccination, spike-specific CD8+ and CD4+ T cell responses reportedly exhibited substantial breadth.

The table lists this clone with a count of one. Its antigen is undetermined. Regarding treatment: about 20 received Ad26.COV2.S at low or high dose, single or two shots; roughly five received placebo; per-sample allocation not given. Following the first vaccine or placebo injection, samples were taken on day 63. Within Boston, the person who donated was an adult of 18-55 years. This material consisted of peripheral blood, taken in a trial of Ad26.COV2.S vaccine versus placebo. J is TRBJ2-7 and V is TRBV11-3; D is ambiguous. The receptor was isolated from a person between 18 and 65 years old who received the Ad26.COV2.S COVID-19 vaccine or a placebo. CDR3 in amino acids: CASSEDGYEQYF. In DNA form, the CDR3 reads TGTGCCAGCAGCGAGGACGGCTACGAGCAGTACTTC. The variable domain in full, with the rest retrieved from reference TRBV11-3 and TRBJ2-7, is EAGVVQSPRYKIIEKKQPVAFWCNPISGHNTLYWYLQNLGQGPELLIRYENEEAVDDSQLPKDRFSAERLKGVDSTLKIQPAELGDSAVYLCASSEDGYEQYFGPGTRLTVT.